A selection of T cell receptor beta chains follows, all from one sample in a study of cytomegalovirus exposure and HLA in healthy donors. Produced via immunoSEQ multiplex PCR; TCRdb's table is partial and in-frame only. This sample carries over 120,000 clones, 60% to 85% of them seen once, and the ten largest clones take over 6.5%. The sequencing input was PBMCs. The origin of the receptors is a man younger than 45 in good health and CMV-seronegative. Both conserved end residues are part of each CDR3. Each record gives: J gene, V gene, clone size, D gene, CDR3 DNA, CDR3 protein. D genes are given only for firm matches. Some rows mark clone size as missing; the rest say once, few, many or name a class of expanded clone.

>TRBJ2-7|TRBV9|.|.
TGTGCCAGCAGCGTATCAACAGGGAAGTCTAACGAGCAGTACTTC
CASSVSTGKSNEQYF
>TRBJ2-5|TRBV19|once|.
TGTGCCAGTAGTGGGGGGAAGCGGGTGGAGACCCAGTACTTC
CASSGGKRVETQYF
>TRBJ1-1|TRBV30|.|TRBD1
TGTGCCTGGAGTCGGGACAGTCAGAACACTGAAGCTTTCTTT
CAWSRDSQNTEAFF
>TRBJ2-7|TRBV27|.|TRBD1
TGTGCCAGCAGTCCAGGACAGGGCGGCTACGAGCAGTACTTC
CASSPGQGGYEQYF
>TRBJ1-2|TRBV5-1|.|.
TGCGCCAGCAGCTTGGGGTTAGGGAGCTATGGCTACACCTTC
CASSLGLGSYGYTF
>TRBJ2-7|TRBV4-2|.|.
TGTGCCAGCAGCCCCGTTCTGGGGGGCTACGAGCAGTACTTC
CASSPVLGGYEQYF
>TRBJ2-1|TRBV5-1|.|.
TGCGCCAGCAGCCTTAGCGTTAGCTCCTACAATGAGCAGTTCTTC
CASSLSVSSYNEQFF
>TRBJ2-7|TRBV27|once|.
TGTGCCAGCAGTTGGGGGGGGCCTGAATACGAGCAGTACTTC
CASSWGGPEYEQYF
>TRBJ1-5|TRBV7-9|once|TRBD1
TGTGCCAGCAGCCCCGCGGGACAGGCGGAGAGGCCCCAGCATTTT
CASSPAGQAERPQHF
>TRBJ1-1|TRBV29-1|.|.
TGCAGCGTTGGGACATCCATTAATTCGGACACTGAAGCTTTCTTT
CSVGTSINSDTEAFF
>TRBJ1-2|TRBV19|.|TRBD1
TGTGCCAGTAGTATAGATGACAGGGCTGGAGGCTACACCTTC
CASSIDDRAGGYTF
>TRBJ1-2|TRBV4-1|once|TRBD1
TGCGCCAGCAGCCAGCGGACAGGGGGAGCGGACTATGGCTACACCTTC
CASSQRTGGADYGYTF
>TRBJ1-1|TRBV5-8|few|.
TGTGCCAGCAGCCTCCGAGGGCAGTCCCGTGAAGCTTTCTTT
CASSLRGQSREAFF
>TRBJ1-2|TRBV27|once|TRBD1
TGTGCCAGCAGCCCGACGCCCCGGACAGGGCTGGGTGGCTACACCTTC
CASSPTPRTGLGGYTF
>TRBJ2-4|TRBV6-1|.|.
TGTGCCAGCAGGCAGGGGTCCAAAAACATTCAGTACTTC
CASRQGSKNIQYF
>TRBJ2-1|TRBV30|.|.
TGTGCCTCGGCGCGGGTTCACAATGAGCAGTTCTTC
CASARVHNEQFF
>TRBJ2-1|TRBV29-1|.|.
TGCAGCGTTGTACCATTCAGTGGGGAGAAAAGCTACAATGAGCAGTTCTTC
CSVVPFSGEKSYNEQFF
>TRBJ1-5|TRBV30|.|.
TGTGCCTGGAGTGCGACAGGCCGAGAACCCAATCAGCCCCAGCATTTT
CAWSATGREPNQPQHF
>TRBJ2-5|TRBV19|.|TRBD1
TGTGCCAGTAGTATGTATAGGACAGGGTCGTCAGAGACCCAGTACTTC
CASSMYRTGSSETQYF
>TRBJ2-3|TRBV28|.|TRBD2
TGTGCCAGCAGTTCCTCCGGACTAGCGGGGGGGGATACGCAGTATTTT
CASSSSGLAGGDTQYF
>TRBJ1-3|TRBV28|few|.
TGTGCCAGCAGTTCCTCCGGGACTGGCGGAAACACCATATATTTT
CASSSSGTGGNTIYF
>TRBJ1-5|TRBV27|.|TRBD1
TGTGCCAGCAGTTTAGGGACAGGGGGCAATCAGCCCCAGCATTTT
CASSLGTGGNQPQHF
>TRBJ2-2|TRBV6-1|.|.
TGTGCCAGCAGAGCCGCCACAGGGTCCTTGAGGGAGCTGTTTTTT
CASRAATGSLRELFF
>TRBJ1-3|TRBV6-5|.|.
TGTGCCAGCAGTTACTCAGCAGGGCTCTCTGGAAACACCATATATTTT
CASSYSAGLSGNTIYF
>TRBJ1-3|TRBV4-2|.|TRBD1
TGTGCCAGCAGCCAAGATGGGGGACAGGGAAACACCATATATTTT
CASSQDGGQGNTIYF
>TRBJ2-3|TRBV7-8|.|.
TGTGCCAGCAGCACTAGACAGGGCACAGATACGCAGTATTTT
CASSTRQGTDTQYF
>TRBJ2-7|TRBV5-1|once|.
TGCGCCAGCAGCTTGGCTACAGGGACCTCCTACGAGCAGTACTTC
CASSLATGTSYEQYF
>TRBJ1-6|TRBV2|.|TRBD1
TGTGCCAGCAGTCTGACAACAGGGGTGGGTTCACCCCTCCACTTT
CASSLTTGVGSPLHF
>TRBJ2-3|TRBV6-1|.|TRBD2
TGTGCCGGCCATAGCGGGAGCACAGATACGCAGTATTTT
CAGHSGSTDTQYF
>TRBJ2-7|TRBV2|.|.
TGTGCCAGCACGGGTAGGCAGCACTCCTACGAGCAGTACTTC
CASTGRQHSYEQYF
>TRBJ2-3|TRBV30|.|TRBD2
TGTGCCTGGAGTTCCACTAGCGGGGGTAGAGATACGCAGTATTTT
CAWSSTSGGRDTQYF
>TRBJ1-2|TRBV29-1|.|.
TGCAGCGTTGGGAGACAGGCCACTGGCTATGGCTACACCTTC
CSVGRQATGYGYTF
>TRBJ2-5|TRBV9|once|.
TGTGCCAGCAGCGTAATCGGGACAAGGGAAGAGACCCAGTACTTC
CASSVIGTREETQYF
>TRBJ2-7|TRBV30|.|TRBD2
TGTGCCTGGACCCCCAGGACTAGCGGGAGCTCCTACGAGCAGTACTTC
CAWTPRTSGSSYEQYF
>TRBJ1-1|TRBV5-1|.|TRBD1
TGCGCCAGCAGCTTGAGACAGGGAAACACTGAAGCTTTCTTT
CASSLRQGNTEAFF
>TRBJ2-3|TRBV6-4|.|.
TGTGCCAGCAGTGACGCCTATAATACGCAGTATTTT
CASSDAYNTQYF
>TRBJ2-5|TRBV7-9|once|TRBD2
TGTGCCAGCAGCGGAATAGCGGGAGGGGATCCCCGGGCCCAGTACTTC
CASSGIAGGDPRAQYF
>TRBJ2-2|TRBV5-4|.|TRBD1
TGTGCCAGCACCCGACAGGGGGCGGAGACCGGGGAGCTGTTTTTT
CASTRQGAETGELFF
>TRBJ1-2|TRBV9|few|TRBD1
TGTGCCAGCAGCGAAATCTCAATGGGGACAGGCGTCTACACCTTC
CASSEISMGTGVYTF
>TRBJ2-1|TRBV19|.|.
TGTGCCAGTAGGAGCGCGCTCTACAATGAGCAGTTCTTC
CASRSALYNEQFF
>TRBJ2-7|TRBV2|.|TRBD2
TGTGCCAGCAGAACTAGCGGGGGGACCTACGAGCAGTACTTC
CASRTSGGTYEQYF